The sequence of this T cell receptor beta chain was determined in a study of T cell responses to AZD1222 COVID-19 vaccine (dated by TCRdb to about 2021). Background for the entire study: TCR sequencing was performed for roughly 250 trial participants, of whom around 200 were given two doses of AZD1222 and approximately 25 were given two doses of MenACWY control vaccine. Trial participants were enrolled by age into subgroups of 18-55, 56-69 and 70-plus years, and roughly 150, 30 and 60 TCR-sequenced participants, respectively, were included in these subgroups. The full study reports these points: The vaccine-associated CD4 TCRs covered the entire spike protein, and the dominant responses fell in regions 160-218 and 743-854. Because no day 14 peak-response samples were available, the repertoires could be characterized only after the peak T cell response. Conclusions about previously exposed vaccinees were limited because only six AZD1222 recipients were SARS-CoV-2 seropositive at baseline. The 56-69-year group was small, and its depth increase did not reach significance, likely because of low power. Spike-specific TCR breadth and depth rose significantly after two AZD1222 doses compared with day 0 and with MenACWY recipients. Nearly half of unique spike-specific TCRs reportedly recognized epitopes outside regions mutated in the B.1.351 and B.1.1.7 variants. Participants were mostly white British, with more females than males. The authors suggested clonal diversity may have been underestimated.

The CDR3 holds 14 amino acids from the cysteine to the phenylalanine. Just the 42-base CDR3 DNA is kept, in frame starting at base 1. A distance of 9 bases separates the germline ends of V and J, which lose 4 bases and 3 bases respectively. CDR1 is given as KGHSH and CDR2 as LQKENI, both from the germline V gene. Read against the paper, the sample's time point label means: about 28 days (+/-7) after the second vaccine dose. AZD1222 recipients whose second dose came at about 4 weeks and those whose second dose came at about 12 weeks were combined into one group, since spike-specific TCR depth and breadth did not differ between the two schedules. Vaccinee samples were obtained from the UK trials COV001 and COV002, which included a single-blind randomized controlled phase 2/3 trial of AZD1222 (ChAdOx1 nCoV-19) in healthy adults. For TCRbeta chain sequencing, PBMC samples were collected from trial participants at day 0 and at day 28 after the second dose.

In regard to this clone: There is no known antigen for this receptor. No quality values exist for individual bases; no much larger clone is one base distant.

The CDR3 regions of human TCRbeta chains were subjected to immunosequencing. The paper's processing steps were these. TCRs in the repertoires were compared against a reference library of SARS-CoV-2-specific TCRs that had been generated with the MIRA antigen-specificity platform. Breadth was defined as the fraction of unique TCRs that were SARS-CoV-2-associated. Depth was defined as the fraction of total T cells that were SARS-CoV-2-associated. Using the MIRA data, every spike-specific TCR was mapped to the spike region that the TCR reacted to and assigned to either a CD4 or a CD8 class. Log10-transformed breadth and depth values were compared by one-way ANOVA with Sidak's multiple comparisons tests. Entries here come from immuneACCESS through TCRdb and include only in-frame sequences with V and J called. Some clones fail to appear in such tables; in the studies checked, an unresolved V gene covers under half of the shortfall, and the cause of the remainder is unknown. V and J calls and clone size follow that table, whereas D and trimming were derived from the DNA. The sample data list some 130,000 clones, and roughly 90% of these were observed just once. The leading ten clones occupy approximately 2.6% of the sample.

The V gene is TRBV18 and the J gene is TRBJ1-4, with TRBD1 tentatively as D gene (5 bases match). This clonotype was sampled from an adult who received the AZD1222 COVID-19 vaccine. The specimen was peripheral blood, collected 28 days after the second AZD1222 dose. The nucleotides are TGTGCCAGCTCACGTGGGGCAGCTAATGAAAAACTGTTTTTT. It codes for CASSRGAANEKLFF.